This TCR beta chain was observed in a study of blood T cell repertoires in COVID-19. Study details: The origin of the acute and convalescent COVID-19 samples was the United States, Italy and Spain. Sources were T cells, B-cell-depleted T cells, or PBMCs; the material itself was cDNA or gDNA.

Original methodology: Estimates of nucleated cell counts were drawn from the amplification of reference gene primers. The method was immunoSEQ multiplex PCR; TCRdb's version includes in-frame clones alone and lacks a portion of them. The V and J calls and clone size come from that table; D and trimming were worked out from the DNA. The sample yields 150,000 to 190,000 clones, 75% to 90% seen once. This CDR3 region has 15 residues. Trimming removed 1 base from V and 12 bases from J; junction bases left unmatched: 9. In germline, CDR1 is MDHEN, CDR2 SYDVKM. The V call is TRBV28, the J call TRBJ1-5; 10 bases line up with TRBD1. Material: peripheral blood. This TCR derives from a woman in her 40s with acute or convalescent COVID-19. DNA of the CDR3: TGTGCCAGCAGTTTATCCGGGACAGGGGTTTGGGGCCAGCATTTT. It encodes CASSLSGTGVWGQHF.